The sequence of this T cell receptor (beta chain) was determined in a study of beta chain features in type 1 diabetes. In the study overall: Healthy donors and patients had similar age, gender and cell yields. Study-wide points: In the patient group, naive, central memory and Treg TCRB repertoires seemed more alike than in the healthy donor group. All four CD4+ subsets from Type 1 diabetes patients carried moderately but significantly shorter TCRB CDR3s.

All of the isolated RNA was reverse transcribed, so expressed TCRB transcripts were sequenced. Profiled with immunoSEQ multiplex PCR; TCRdb holds only in-frame clones, not every one. The sample has around 70,000 clones, about 50% seen once; the top ten hold about 0.7%. As concerns this clone: No antigen is known for it.

The CDR3 sequence is 17 residues long. V was pared by 3 bases and J by 0 bases, with 6 bases of the junction left unmatched. Germline V gene data show CDR1 as KGHSH and CDR2 as LQKENI. Staining for CD45RO/CCR7/CD25/CD127/CD95/CD27 allowed sorting of CD4+ naive, central memory, regulatory and stem cell-like memory cells. Sequencing was done on a sample of central memory CD4+ T cells from blood. This chain joins TRBV18 and TRBJ1-3; 9 positions agree with TRBD1. This receptor was obtained from a man between 25 and 39 years old with type 1 diabetes. The CDR3 is CASSPVQGASSGNTIYF. In DNA form, the CDR3 reads TGTGCCAGCTCACCGGTACAGGGGGCCTCCTCTGGAAACACCATATATTTT.